The next 9 T cell receptor beta chains were all read from a single sample in a study of radiotherapy plus CTLA-4 blockade in lung cancer listed by TCRdb under 2018. Library preparation used the immunoSEQ multiplex PCR assay. TCRdb holds this immuneACCESS table with in-frame rearrangements only. Some clones are missing; in checked studies, unresolved V genes explain under half, and the rest has no known cause. The sample includes fewer than 90,000 clones, with around four fifths observed a single time. The ten largest clones represent 0.82% of the sample. Sequences were derived from peripheral blood, sampled from a patient treated with radiotherapy plus ipilimumab. The receptors derive from a human donor with non-small cell lung cancer who had stable disease on radiotherapy plus ipilimumab.

Sample share makes this clone medium-sized. The rearrangement uses TRBV20-1 and TRBJ2-5; D remains ambiguous. Germline V gene lookup returns CDR1 DFQATT and CDR2 SNEGSKA (reference sequence). The CDR3 consists of 11 residues. Trimming cost V 4 bases and J 7 bases, with 10 bases left between them. CDR3 region: CSANDAWTQYF. CDR3 nucleotide sequence: TGCAGTGCTAATGACGCATGGACCCAGTACTTC.

The chain employs TRBV6-1 and TRBJ1-2, with D unclear. Germline V gene data show CDR1 as MNHNS and CDR2 as SASEGT. The CDR3 has 11 residues. V was cut by 7 bases and J by 5 bases, with 8 bases left in between. In nucleotides, the CDR3 is TGTGCCAGCACGGAACGGTATGGCTACACCTTC. Translation gives CASTERYGYTF.

V gene TRBV25-1 combines with J gene TRBJ2-2; D might be TRBD1 (6 bases). In germline, CDR1 is MGHDK, CDR2 SYGVNS. This CDR3 contains 13 residues. V shed 5 bases and J shed 6 bases, with 10 bases lying between them. The CDR3 bases are TGTGCCAGCAGTCAGGGGTCGGCCGGGGAGCTGTTTTTT. This codes for CASSQGSAGELFF. The variable domain in full, completed from reference TRBV25-1 and TRBJ2-2, reads EADIYQTPRYLVIGTGKKITLECSQTMGHDKMYWYQQDPGMELHLIHYSYGVNSTEKGDLSSESTVSRIRTEHFPLTLESARPSHTSQYLCASSQGSAGELFFGEGSRLTVL.

Regarding this clone: Other DNA sequences from this sample encode an identical CDR3 as well. The rearrangement joins TRBV4-1 to TRBJ1-4, with a possible D match to TRBD1 (5 bases). CDR1 is MGHRA and CDR2 is YSYEKL in the germline V gene. V shed 0 bases and J shed 4 bases, with 9 bases lying between them. The CDR3 extends over 15 amino acids. CDR3: CASSQDGGGNEKLFF. The CDR3 coding sequence is TGCGCCAGCAGCCAAGATGGGGGGGGTAATGAAAAACTGTTTTTT.

This sequence joins TRBV29-1 and TRBJ2-2, with D uncertain. The CDR3 contains 11 residues. Between the trimmed V and J ends, which lost 7 bases and 5 bases, there was a span of 8 bases. Germline CDR1 reads SQVTM; CDR2 reads ANQGSEA. The CDR3 reads CSGRNTGELFF. The CDR3 DNA reads TGCAGCGGTCGGAATACCGGGGAGCTGTTTTTT.

Only one count was recorded for this clone. The chain uses TRBV30 and TRBJ2-6, with D possibly matching TRBD1 (6 bases). Trimming pared 0 bases from V and 4 bases from J, leaving 22 bases between. The CDR3 is 19 amino acids. The germline V gene encodes CDR1 GTSNPN and CDR2 SVGIG (reference sequence). The CDR3 sequence: CAWSVLGQRARKGANVLTF. In DNA form, the CDR3 reads TGTGCCTGGAGTGTACTTGGACAGAGGGCTAGGAAAGGGGCCAACGTCCTGACTTTC.

This clone is a singleton in its sample. This CDR3 reads CASSEINQPQHF. In DNA, the CDR3 is TGTGCCAGCAGTGAGATCAATCAGCCCCAGCATTTT. The chain joins TRBV6-1 to TRBJ1-5; D is unresolved. The CDR3 loop spans 12 amino acids. The V gene lost 3 bases and the J gene lost 3 bases, with 3 bases spanning the gap. Germline assignment: CDR1 MNHNS and CDR2 SASEGT.

This chain connects TRBV7-9 to TRBJ1-6, with D possibly being TRBD1 (5 bases). With 5 bases removed from V and 6 bases from J, the gap between germline ends came to 14 bases. Germline-derived CDR1 and CDR2 are SEHNR and FQNEAQ (reference sequence). CDR3 length equals 15 residues. The CDR3: CASSPPGPGNSPLHF. In DNA form, the CDR3 reads TGTGCCAGCAGCCCCCCGGGACCTGGTAATTCACCCCTCCACTTT.

The chain employs TRBV6-5 and TRBJ2-1; D remains ambiguous. Germline lookup yields CDR1 MNHEY and CDR2 SVGAGI. The CDR3 contains 14 residues. V was clipped by 2 bases and J by 5 bases, with 10 bases between them. CDR3 residues: CASSYQIGDNEQFF. CDR3 nucleotides: TGTGCCAGCAGTTACCAAATCGGCGACAATGAGCAGTTCTTC.